This T cell receptor (beta chain) comes out of a study of blood T cells in healthy people across ages (dated by TCRdb to between 2015 and 2017). For the wider study: In model experiments, template switching captured roughly one uniquely barcoded TCR beta cDNA molecule for every two T cells. Using deep sequencing normalized with unique cDNA molecular identifiers, the study measured how TCR beta repertoire diversity changes with age. The donors were split into four age groups: young (average around 16 years), middle-aged (over 35), aged (about 56) and long-lived (more than 80). Donors of different ages were randomly distributed across sequencing lanes to avoid experimental bias. Two additional independent replicas of 1 million unique cDNA reads from the same blood draw were analyzed for two donors (one aged 18 to 30 and one aged 80 or older). Overall study outcomes, separate from this receptor: There was a strong correlation between observed TCR beta diversity and the percentage of naive T cells measured by flow cytometry. As age increased, observed TCR beta diversity per million T cells dropped in a roughly linear way, and a significant reduction was already evident by age 40. Because profiling used bulk unsorted PBMCs, naive and antigen-experienced compartments could not be compared conclusively. The long-lived group showed more naive CD4+ T cells, fewer expanded clones and increased TCR diversity than the aged group, suggesting age selection. Estimates of total diversity based on one million sequenced T cells were considered lower bounds and underestimates. Because the CMV infection status of the donors was unknown, age-related changes in expanded clonotypes may potentially have been confounded.

The method behind the library was 5' RACE. The reads were generated on an Illumina HiSeq 2500. A second PCR of roughly 7 to 11 cycles was run with a J-beta primer mix and a sample-barcoded 5' primer. A unique molecular identifier was introduced onto each TCR beta cDNA molecule by a template-switch 5' adaptor carrying 12 random nucleotides. Each sample yielded at least 2.5 million CDR3-containing paired-end reads. First-strand cDNA was synthesized from all RNA with the Mint cDNA synthesis kit, primed by a TRBC-specific oligonucleotide. All cDNA was treated with uracil-DNA glycosylase and then went through a first 18-cycle PCR with the universal primers M1SS and BC2_uni_R. From the authors' description of their analysis: Normalization of each sample was performed by random selection of 1 million high-quality reads, each carrying a distinct molecular identifier. Reads with shared molecular identifiers were discarded instead of being binned into consensus sequences. MiTCR, run with a Q25 quality threshold and the strictest error-elimination algorithm, handled CDR3 identification, clonotype clustering and error correction. Lower-bound total TCR beta diversity was estimated with a nonparametric unseen species model using Euler transformation. Through fastp at Q25 and MiXCR, TCRdb rebuilt clones from the public reads, retaining in-frame beta chains. Each CDR3 protein appears once, grouped with its most common genes and DNA. TCRdb's processing, not the study's, gives the V and J calls here. The sample table contains about a million distinct CDR3 sequences; only one count was recorded for roughly 51% of them. The biggest ten clones account for 20% to 25% of the sample.

Systemically healthy Caucasian individuals from Russia, 39 in total and aged about 6 to 95 years, were included as donors. Each donor gave 9.5 to 10 milliliters of peripheral blood, drawn into EDTA-treated Vacutainer tubes. Ficoll-Paque density-gradient centrifugation was used to isolate PBMCs, with at least 7 million per sample. Trizol reagent was used to extract total RNA from PBMCs, with at least 6 micrograms per sample. For every donor, flow cytometry on a PBMC aliquot measured the percentage of naive CD45RAhigh/CD27high T cells. To note about this clonotype: Its antigen remains unidentified. Per-base qualities were not stored, and no clone one base away is much larger.

The TCR comes from a woman aged 55-70 years in good health. Sequenced: blood.

The base sequence is TGTGCCAGCAGTTACTCGGGGCTAGGGAGCTCCTACAATGAGCAGTTCTTC. The encoded protein is CASSYSGLGSSYNEQFF. The chain joins TRBV6-5 to TRBJ2-1, with the D call perhaps TRBD1 or TRBD2, each one matching 5 bases. Taken from the germline V gene, the CDR1 and CDR2 loops are MNHEY and SVGAGI. The CDR3 has 17 amino acids, counting the end cysteine and phenylalanine. The DNA shown is the 51-base CDR3, in frame from base 1. V is cut by 0 bases and J by 0 bases, and the space between the germline ends is 12 bases.